One sample yielded the 17 T cell receptor beta chains listed below, sequenced in a study of T cells after somatic rescue of genetic block. Some clones are missing from TCRdb's copy, which holds only in-frame ones; the method was immunoSEQ multiplex PCR. This table has 110,000 or so clones, under 95% appearing once. Sequencing used peripheral blood mononuclear cells (PBMCs). The receptors here all came from a woman aged 18-30 years.

The CDR3 DNA sequence: TGTGCCAGCAGTGAATGGGTTACTGGGGACATTCAGTACTTC. Its translation: CASSEWVTGDIQYF. The chain couples TRBV6-1 to TRBJ2-4; no definite D call. The V gene lost 2 bases and the J gene lost 8 bases, with 13 bases spanning the gap. The CDR3 runs to 14 residues. CDR1 MNHNS and CDR2 SASEGT come from the germline V gene.

The V gene is TRBV30, the J gene TRBJ2-4; D call uncertain. CDR3 length: 15 residues. V was cut by 5 bases and J by 1 base, with 15 bases left in between. The V gene's germline CDR1 is GTSNPN and CDR2 SVGIG (reference sequence). The CDR3 nucleotides read TGTGCCTGGTTCCCAAATCGCGGTGCCAAAAACATTCAGTACTTC. Protein sequence: CAWFPNRGAKNIQYF. The complete variable domain, with remaining parts taken from reference TRBV30 and TRBJ2-4, reads SQTIHQWPATLVQPVGSPLSLECTVEGTSNPNLYWYRQAAGRGLQLLFYSVGIGQISSEVPQNLSASRPQDRQFILSSKKLLLSDSGFYLCAWFPNRGAKNIQYFGAGTRLSVL.

About this clone: Mismatch with germline at one junction end may stem from a read error. This chain connects TRBV2 to TRBJ1-4; 8 positions match TRBD1. The CDR3 covers 12 residues. In germline, CDR1 is SNHLY, CDR2 FYNNEI. The CDR3 spells CASRHQGAMVIF. The DNA for the CDR3 is TGTGCCAGCAGGCATCAGGGGGCGATGGTGATTTTT. Variable domain in full (rest from reference TRBV2 and TRBJ1-4): EPEVTQTPSHQVTQMGQEVILRCVPISNHLYFYWYRQILGQKVEFLVSFYNNEISEKSEIFDDQFSVERPDGSNFTLKIRSTKLEDSAMYFCASRHQGAMVIFGSGTQLSVL.

The chain is built from TRBV7-2 and TRBJ2-6; no clear D. CDR1 is SGHTA and CDR2 is FQGNSA in the germline V gene. V dropped 1 base and J dropped 4 bases, with 5 bases sitting between them. This CDR3 contains 14 residues. This CDR3 is CASSLEEGANVLTF. The CDR3 DNA sequence: TGTGCCAGCAGCTTAGAGGAGGGGGCCAACGTCCTGACTTTC.

The V call is TRBV10-3, the J call TRBJ2-2; D is unclear. The length of the CDR3 is 16 residues. The V gene lost 4 bases and the J gene lost 3 bases, with 15 bases spanning the gap. Germline V gene lookup returns CDR1 ENHRY and CDR2 SYGVKD. CDR3 sequence reads: CAISGSGRADTGELFF. The CDR3 nucleotides are TGTGCCATCAGTGGTTCGGGTAGGGCGGACACCGGGGAGCTGTTTTTT.

The chain uses TRBV6-5 and TRBJ1-1; D is unclear. Germline V gene data show CDR1 as MNHEY and CDR2 as SVGAGI. This CDR3 region has 15 residues. Between the trimmed V and J ends, which lost 4 bases and 0 bases, there was a span of 12 bases. CDR3: CASSFLGTMNTEAFF. CDR3 nucleotide sequence: TGTGCCAGCAGTTTCTTGGGTACCATGAACACTGAAGCTTTCTTT.

The chain links TRBV5-4 to TRBJ2-3; a possible D gene is TRBD1 (5 bases). Germline CDR1 reads SGHNT; CDR2 reads YYREEE (reference sequence). V was clipped by 6 bases and J by 5 bases, with 13 bases between them. This CDR3 is built from 13 residues. This CDR3 reads CASTAGQGDTQYF. DNA for the CDR3: TGTGCCAGCACCGCCGGGCAGGGAGATACGCAGTATTTT. Full variable domain (outside the CDR3, taken from reference TRBV5-4 and TRBJ2-3): ETGVTQSPTHLIKTRGQQVTLRCSSQSGHNTVSWYQQALGQGPQFIFQYYREEENGRGNFPPRFSGLQFPNYSSELNVNALELDDSALYLCASTAGQGDTQYFGPGTRLTVL.

V gene TRBV4-3 combines with J gene TRBJ2-6; the D is unclear. The CDR3 sequence is 16 residues long. Per the germline V gene, CDR1 is LGHNA and CDR2 is YSLEER. With 1 base removed from V and 4 bases from J, the gap between germline ends came to 11 bases. The CDR3 region has the DNA TGCGCCAGCAGCCAAGGGGCCGCGCCAGGGGCCAACGTCCTGACTTTC. Residues: CASSQGAAPGANVLTF.

The rearrangement joins TRBV19 to TRBJ2-2; D not certain. Germline CDR1 LNHDA, CDR2 SQIVND (reference sequence). The CDR3 is made up of 13 amino acids. The V end lost 4 bases, the J end lost 1 base, and 4 bases lay between the germline ends. In nucleotides, the CDR3 is TGTGCCAGTAGTAATCTGAACACCGGGGAGCTGTTTTTT. It encodes CASSNLNTGELFF.

The chain recombines TRBV25-1 with TRBJ2-3; the D gene is possibly TRBD1 (5 bases). CDR3 size: 16 residues. Germline lookup yields CDR1 MGHDK and CDR2 SYGVNS. The V and J ends lost 1 base and 4 bases respectively, with 15 bases between them. The CDR3 protein is CASSELRKLGADTQYF. CDR3 nucleotides: TGTGCCAGCAGTGAATTGAGGAAGTTAGGGGCAGATACGCAGTATTTT. The variable domain in full, with the rest retrieved from reference TRBV25-1 and TRBJ2-3, is EADIYQTPRYLVIGTGKKITLECSQTMGHDKMYWYQQDPGMELHLIHYSYGVNSTEKGDLSSESTVSRIRTEHFPLTLESARPSHTSQYLCASSELRKLGADTQYFGPGTRLTVL.

J is TRBJ2-3 and V is TRBV5-1; D is perhaps TRBD1 (5 bases). Germline CDR1 is SGHRS and CDR2 is YFSETQ. The CDR3 spans 15 residues. V was pared by 1 base and J by 6 bases, with 15 bases between. The CDR3 reads CASSLRGTAVDTQYF. The CDR3 bases are TGCGCCAGCAGCTTGAGGGGAACAGCCGTGGATACGCAGTATTTT.

V usage is TRBV9 and J usage is TRBJ2-3; 8 bases fit TRBD2. Germline V gene lookup returns CDR1 SGDLS and CDR2 YYNGEE. This CDR3 spans 16 amino acids. Germline trimming cut 3 bases from V and 0 bases from J; bases unmatched to any gene: 6. The CDR3 DNA reads as TGTGCCAGCAGCGAGGGGACTAGGTCTAGCACAGATACGCAGTATTTT. Translating gives CASSEGTRSSTDTQYF.

This clone was recorded once. This sequence joins TRBV19 and TRBJ2-4; tentatively, D is TRBD1 (6 bases). The length of the CDR3 is 15 residues. Germline CDR1 LNHDA, CDR2 SQIVND (reference sequence). V was shortened by 5 bases and J by 1 base, with 12 bases between the two germline ends. This CDR3 is CASSSTQGAKNIQYF. DNA for the CDR3: TGTGCCAGTAGTTCAACTCAGGGGGCCAAAAACATTCAGTACTTC.

This CDR3 is CASTPRTGVGNTIYF. CDR3 DNA sequence: TGTGCCAGCACCCCTCGGACAGGGGTAGGAAACACCATATATTTT. The chain carries TRBV7-6 and TRBJ1-3; TRBD1 matches 9 bases. CDR1 SGHVS and CDR2 FNYEAQ come from the germline V gene. The length of the CDR3 is 15 residues. With 7 bases clipped from V and 4 bases from J, the junction kept 8 bases outside the gene matches. The variable domain in full, with the rest retrieved from reference TRBV7-6 and TRBJ1-3, is GAGVSQSPRYKVTKRGQDVALRCDPISGHVSLYWYRQALGQGPEFLTYFNYEAQQDKSGLPNDRFSAERPEGSISTLTIQRTEQRDSAMYRCASTPRTGVGNTIYFGEGSWLTVV.

This clone has just a few counts. The CDR3 sequence is CASSGIMNTEAFF. In DNA, the CDR3 is TGCGCCAGCAGCGGAATAATGAACACTGAAGCTTTCTTT. The chain carries TRBV5-1 and TRBJ1-1; D gene ambiguous. In germline, CDR1 is SGHRS, CDR2 YFSETQ. This CDR3 region has 13 residues. V was clipped by 4 bases and J by 0 bases, with 7 bases between them.

This sequence joins TRBV5-1 and TRBJ1-3; D is uncertain. CDR3 length: 17 residues. The V gene's germline CDR1 is SGHRS and CDR2 YFSETQ. The ends were cut back, 0 bases at V and 0 bases at J, with 13 bases in the middle. CDR3 protein: CASSLGVGRYSGNTIYF. DNA of the CDR3: TGCGCCAGCAGCTTGGGTGTCGGACGGTACTCTGGAAACACCATATATTTT.

The chain combines TRBV18 with TRBJ1-2, with 7 bases fitting TRBD1. CDR3 length: 14 residues. Trimming at V came to 0 bases and at J to 7 bases, leaving 5 bases not matched to a gene. The germline gives CDR1 KGHSH, CDR2 LQKENI. CDR3 sequence: CASSPPLYRGGYTF. CDR3 DNA sequence: TGTGCCAGCTCACCACCACTATACAGGGGTGGCTACACCTTC.